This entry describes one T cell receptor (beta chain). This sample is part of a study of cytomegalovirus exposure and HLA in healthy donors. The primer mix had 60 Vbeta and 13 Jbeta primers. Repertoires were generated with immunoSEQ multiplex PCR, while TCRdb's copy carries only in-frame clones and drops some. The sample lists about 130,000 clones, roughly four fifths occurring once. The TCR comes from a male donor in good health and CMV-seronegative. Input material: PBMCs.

The DNA of the CDR3 is TGTGCCCTCAATGGTTACGGGGAGCGGCAGTACTTC. Its translation is CALNGYGERQYF. The genes are TRBV6-1 and TRBJ2-7; tentatively, D is TRBD2 (5 bases). V was pared by 11 bases and J by 9 bases, with 20 bases between. CDR1 and CDR2 (germline): MNHNS, SASEGT. CDR3 length: 12 residues.